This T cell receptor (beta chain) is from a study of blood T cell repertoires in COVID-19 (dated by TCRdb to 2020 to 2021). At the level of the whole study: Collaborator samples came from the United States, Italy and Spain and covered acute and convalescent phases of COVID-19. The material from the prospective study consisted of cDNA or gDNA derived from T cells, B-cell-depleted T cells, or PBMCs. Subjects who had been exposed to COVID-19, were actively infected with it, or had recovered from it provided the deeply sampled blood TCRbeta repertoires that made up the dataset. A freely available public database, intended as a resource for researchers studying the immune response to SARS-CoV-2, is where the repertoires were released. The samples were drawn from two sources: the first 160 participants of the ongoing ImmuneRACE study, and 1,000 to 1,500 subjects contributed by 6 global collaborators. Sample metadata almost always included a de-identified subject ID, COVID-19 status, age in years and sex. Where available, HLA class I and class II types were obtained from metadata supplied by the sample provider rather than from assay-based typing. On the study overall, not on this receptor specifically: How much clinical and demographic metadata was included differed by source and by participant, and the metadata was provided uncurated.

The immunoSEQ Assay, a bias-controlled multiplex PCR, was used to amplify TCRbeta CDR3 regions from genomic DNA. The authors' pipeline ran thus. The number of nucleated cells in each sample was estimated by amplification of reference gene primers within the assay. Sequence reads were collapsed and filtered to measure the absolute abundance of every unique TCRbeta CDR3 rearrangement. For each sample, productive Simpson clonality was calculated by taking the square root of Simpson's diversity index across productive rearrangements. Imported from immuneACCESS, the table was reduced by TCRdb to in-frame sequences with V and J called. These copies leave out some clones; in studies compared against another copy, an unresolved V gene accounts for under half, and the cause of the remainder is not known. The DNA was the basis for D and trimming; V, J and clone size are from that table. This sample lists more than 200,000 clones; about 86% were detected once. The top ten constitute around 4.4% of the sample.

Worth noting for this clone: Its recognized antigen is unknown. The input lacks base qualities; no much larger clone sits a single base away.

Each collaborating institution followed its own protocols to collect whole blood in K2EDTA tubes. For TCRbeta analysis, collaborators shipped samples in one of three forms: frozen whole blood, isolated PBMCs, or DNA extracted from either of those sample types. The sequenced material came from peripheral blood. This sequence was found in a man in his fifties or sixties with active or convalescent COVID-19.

The DNA reads TGTGCCAGTAGTGGGACAGGGGGGGACACTGAAGCTTTCTTT. This is translated as CASSGTGGDTEAFF. The chain uses TRBV19 and TRBJ1-1, with 11 bases in between that match TRBD1. The germline V gene (reference sequence) sets CDR1 to LNHDA and CDR2 to SQIVND. The CDR3 starts with the cysteine, ends with the phenylalanine, and has 14 residues. Only CDR3 DNA is held: 42 bases, read in frame from base 1. Trimming leaves V shorter by 5 bases and J shorter by 3 bases, with the junction holding 2 bases beyond the gene matches.